The 29 T cell receptor beta chains listed next were all sequenced from one sample in a study of beta chain features in type 1 diabetes. Every isolated RNA sample was fully reverse transcribed, so sequencing captured expressed TCRB transcripts. Measured with immunoSEQ multiplex PCR; TCRdb has only the in-frame clones, and not every one. The table shows 400,000 to 500,000 clones, with approximately 13% occurring only once. The sequencing sample was made of naive CD4+ T cells from blood. The receptors were gathered from a man aged 25-45 years in good health.

Only a few counts were recorded for this clone. CDR3 DNA: TGTGCCAGCAGCGTTGGGACTAGCGGGAGTTACAATGAGCAGTTCTTC. Protein: CASSVGTSGSYNEQFF. The chain has TRBV5-4 and TRBJ2-1; 14 nucleotides match TRBD2. V lost 4 bases, J lost 4 bases, and 4 bases stayed unmatched. The CDR3 runs to 16 residues. Germline V gene sequence: CDR1 SGHNT, CDR2 YYREEE (reference sequence).

The chain has TRBV4-1 and TRBJ1-1; D is unresolved. Germline V gene lookup returns CDR1 MGHRA and CDR2 YSYEKL. V lost 1 base, J lost 4 bases, and 16 bases lay in between. The CDR3 consists of 16 residues. The chain's CDR3 is CASSQVRVEVGTEAFF. The DNA for the CDR3 is TGCGCCAGCAGCCAAGTCCGGGTGGAGGTGGGCACTGAAGCTTTCTTT.

This clone was seen a few times. The chain has TRBV7-2 and TRBJ2-5; 10 bases line up with TRBD2. J lost 6 bases, V lost 4 bases, and 8 bases had no gene match. Germline assignment: CDR1 SGHTA and CDR2 FQGNSA. The CDR3 consists of 15 residues. This CDR3 reads CASSSAGGPRQTQYF. For the CDR3, the DNA is TGTGCCAGCAGCTCAGCGGGAGGGCCTAGACAGACCCAGTACTTC. The full variable domain, rest sourced from reference TRBV7-2 and TRBJ2-5, is GAGVSQSPSNKVTEKGKDVELRCDPISGHTALYWYRQSLGQGLEFLIYFQGNSAPDKSGLPSDRFSAERTGGSVSTLTIQRTQQEDSAVYLCASSSAGGPRQTQYFGPGTRLLVL.

A few counts support this clone. The chain uses TRBV30 and TRBJ2-7; 7 nucleotides align to TRBD2. The V gene's germline CDR1 is GTSNPN and CDR2 SVGIG (reference sequence). This CDR3 is built from 13 residues. The V segment lost 2 bases and the J segment 7 bases; nucleotides outside the gene matches: 8. The CDR3 spells CAWSSGGVREQYV. CDR3 coding DNA: TGTGCCTGGAGTTCTGGGGGGGTCCGAGAGCAGTACGTC.

CDR3 nucleotide sequence: TGTGCCAGCAGCCTCGTCCCGAACACAGATACGCAGTATTTT. This encodes CASSLVPNTDTQYF. The chain has TRBV9 and TRBJ2-3; D ambiguous. CDR1 and CDR2 (germline): SGDLS, YYNGEE. Trimming removed 4 bases at V and 2 bases at J, with 11 bases between. The CDR3 loop spans 14 amino acids.

This clone was picked up a small number of times. The chain joins TRBV11-1 to TRBJ2-1, with a tentative D call TRBD2 (5 bases). Germline loops: CDR1 SGHAT, CDR2 FQDESV (reference sequence). This CDR3 region has 15 residues. Deletions cut 5 bases from V and 2 bases from J, with 13 bases between. The CDR3 here is CASSPTRRAYNEQFF. CDR3 sequence (DNA): TGTGCCAGCAGCCCCACTAGACGGGCCTACAATGAGCAGTTCTTC.

This chain joins TRBV19 and TRBJ2-6; D ambiguous. Per germline, CDR1 LNHDA and CDR2 SQIVND (reference sequence). The CDR3 sequence is 14 residues long. V lost 6 bases and J lost 4, with 10 bases in between. The CDR3 region is CASSPSRGANVLTF. The CDR3 coding sequence is TGTGCCAGTAGCCCGTCTCGGGGGGCCAACGTCCTGACTTTC.

There are a few counts of this clone. The junction does not match germline at one end; this may be a read error. This chain links TRBV5-1 with TRBJ1-5; D is uncertain. Germline lookup yields CDR1 SGHRS and CDR2 YFSETQ. The CDR3 has 8 residues. The CDR3 protein is CASSFSSF. The CDR3 region has the DNA TGCGCCAGCAGCTTTAGTTCTTTT. The full variable domain, with the rest looked up from reference TRBV5-1 and TRBJ1-5, is KAGVTQTPRYLIKTRGQQVTLSCSPISGHRSVSWYQQTPGQGLQFLFEYFSETQRNKGNFPGRFSGRQFSNSRSEMNVSTLELGDSALYLCASSFSSFGDGTRLSIL.

The chain is built from TRBV5-1 and TRBJ2-5; TRBD2 is a possible D gene (7 bases). This CDR3 region has 13 residues. CDR1 SGHRS and CDR2 YFSETQ come from the germline V gene. V was cut by 4 bases and J by 6 bases, with 13 bases left in between. In DNA, the CDR3 is TGCGCCAGCAGCCCCGGGGGGCCCAAGACCCAGTACTTC. Translated, it gives CASSPGGPKTQYF.

The chain has TRBV18 and TRBJ2-6, with D uncertain. This CDR3 region has 12 residues. V was pared by 5 bases and J by 8 bases, with 7 bases between. In germline, CDR1 is KGHSH, CDR2 LQKENI. CDR3 sequence: CASSSSTNVLTF. The CDR3 DNA reads TGTGCCAGCTCATCTTCCACCAACGTCCTGACTTTC.

The chain recombines TRBV5-4 with TRBJ2-6; D not resolved. The V end was cut by 6 bases, the J end by 0 bases, with 10 bases between. Germline V lookup: CDR1 SGHNT, CDR2 YYREEE (reference sequence). CDR3 length: 15 residues. The CDR3 coding sequence is TGTGCCAGCAACATAGTCTCCTCTGGGGCCAACGTCCTGACTTTC. Translating gives CASNIVSSGANVLTF. The variable domain in full, completed from reference TRBV5-4 and TRBJ2-6, reads ETGVTQSPTHLIKTRGQQVTLRCSSQSGHNTVSWYQQALGQGPQFIFQYYREEENGRGNFPPRFSGLQFPNYSSELNVNALELDDSALYLCASNIVSSGANVLTFGAGSRLTVL.

The rearrangement uses TRBV30 and TRBJ2-2, with 8 nucleotides matching TRBD1. The germline V gene has CDR1 GTSNPN and CDR2 SVGIG (reference sequence). With 8 bases clipped from V and 5 bases from J, the junction kept 7 bases outside the gene matches. The CDR3 is 13 amino acids. The CDR3 is CARRTGYTGELFF. CDR3 nucleotide sequence: TGTGCCCGCAGGACAGGGTATACCGGGGAGCTGTTTTTT.

The chain carries TRBV18 and TRBJ2-7; 11 nucleotides line up with TRBD1. CDR1 and CDR2 (germline): KGHSH, LQKENI. The CDR3 is 14 amino acids. Trimming removed 5 bases from V and 7 bases from J; junction bases left unmatched: 7. The CDR3 DNA reads as TGTGCCAGCTCAGGACAGGGGGCATCTGGAGAGCAGTACTTC. It codes for CASSGQGASGEQYF.

This clone showed up just a few times. The rearrangement links TRBV2 to TRBJ2-7; D perhaps matches TRBD1 (5 bases). Germline V gene lookup returns CDR1 SNHLY and CDR2 FYNNEI. The CDR3 totals 14 residues. Between the trimmed V and J ends, which lost 6 bases and 4 bases, there was a span of 16 bases. The chain's CDR3 is CASSRARMEYEQYF. CDR3 DNA sequence: TGTGCCAGCAGCAGGGCGCGTATGGAATACGAGCAGTACTTC.

This clone was found a few times. The chain carries TRBV2 and TRBJ2-7, with 9 bases identical to TRBD1. Germline CDR1 and CDR2: SNHLY and FYNNEI. V gave up 3 bases and J gave up 3 bases; unmatched junction bases: 3. The CDR3 spans 14 residues. The CDR3 loop reads CASSEGTGYYEQYF. CDR3 DNA sequence: TGTGCCAGCAGTGAGGGGACAGGGTACTACGAGCAGTACTTC.

This clone was detected a few times. The V gene is TRBV5-6, the J gene TRBJ2-1; perhaps TRBD2 as D (6 bases). The V end was cut by 4 bases, the J end by 0 bases, with 11 bases between. Germline CDR1 and CDR2: SGHDT and YYEEEE. CDR3 size: 15 residues. The CDR3 sequence is CASSVDYGSYNEQFF. CDR3 bases: TGTGCCAGCAGCGTGGACTATGGCTCCTACAATGAGCAGTTCTTC.

This chain joins TRBV29-1 and TRBJ2-2; possible D gene TRBD2, 5 bases. Germline V gives CDR1 SQVTM, CDR2 ANQGSEA. This CDR3 is 14 amino acids long. V dropped 5 bases and J dropped 1 base, with 11 bases sitting between them. CDR3 amino acids: CSVFPGGNTGELFF. For the CDR3, the DNA is TGCAGCGTTTTTCCCGGAGGGAACACCGGGGAGCTGTTTTTT.

The genes are TRBV7-9 and TRBJ2-3, with D hard to call. Germline V gene data show CDR1 as SEHNR and CDR2 as FQNEAQ (reference sequence). V lost 2 bases to trimming and J lost 4 bases, with 13 bases between them. The length of the CDR3 is 15 residues. CDR3: CASSLRRLESDTQYF. CDR3 sequence (DNA): TGTGCCAGCAGCTTACGGCGGCTAGAATCAGATACGCAGTATTTT.

The V and J genes are TRBV7-2 and TRBJ2-1, with unresolved D. The ends were cut back, 4 bases at V and 5 bases at J, with 3 bases in the middle. Germline V gene lookup returns CDR1 SGHTA and CDR2 FQGNSA. CDR3 length: 11 amino acids. The CDR3: CASSSNNEQFF. The CDR3 DNA is TGTGCCAGCAGCTCGAACAATGAGCAGTTCTTC.

A remark on this clone: This sample also contains other DNA sequences that code for the same CDR3. The rearrangement uses TRBV29-1 and TRBJ1-3; D not certain. Trimming stripped 1 base from V and 4 bases from J, with 5 bases between. Germline V gene sequence: CDR1 SQVTM, CDR2 ANQGSEA. The CDR3 totals 12 residues. CDR3 region: CSVEVVGNTIYF. CDR3 in DNA: TGCAGCGTTGAAGTGGTCGGAAACACCATATATTTT.

This chain uses TRBV29-1 with TRBJ2-5; D might be TRBD2 (6 bases). The CDR3 sequence is 11 residues long. V lost 8 bases, J lost 5 bases, and 12 bases lay in between. CDR1 is SQVTM and CDR2 is ANQGSEA in the germline V gene. The CDR3 DNA reads TGCAGCCTTAGGGCGGGGGAGACCCAGTACTTC. This translates into CSLRAGETQYF.

This clone was counted only a few times. The V call is TRBV7-2, the J call TRBJ2-2, with D possibly called TRBD1 or TRBD2 (6 bases each). The V end lost 5 bases, the J end lost 7 bases, and 11 bases lay between the germline ends. Germline lookup yields CDR1 SGHTA and CDR2 FQGNSA. This CDR3 comprises 13 residues. As DNA, the CDR3 is TGTGCCAGCAGCCGGGGGCCCAACGGGGAGCTGTTTTTT. Protein sequence: CASSRGPNGELFF.

This clone was seen a handful of times. The chain is built from TRBV7-2 and TRBJ1-1, with D maybe TRBD1 (5 bases). Germline CDR1 is SGHTA and CDR2 is FQGNSA. V was trimmed by 4 bases and J by 1 base, leaving 10 bases between them. The CDR3 is made up of 14 amino acids. CDR3 region: CASSSDSRNTEAFF. CDR3 nucleotides: TGTGCCAGCAGCTCCGACAGTCGGAACACTGAAGCTTTCTTT.

The J gene is TRBJ2-7, the V gene TRBV19; D may be TRBD1 (6 bases). The germline V gene encodes CDR1 LNHDA and CDR2 SQIVND (reference sequence). The CDR3 covers 15 residues. The germline V and J ends were trimmed by 3 bases and 0 bases, with 12 bases remaining between them. CDR3 protein: CASSIGQRSSYEQYF. DNA for the CDR3: TGTGCCAGTAGTATCGGACAGAGAAGCTCCTACGAGCAGTACTTC.

The CDR3 DNA is TGTGCCTGGACTGCAGGGGGCATCGGGGAGCTGTTTTTT. As protein: CAWTAGGIGELFF. The genes are TRBV30 and TRBJ2-2; 8 bases fit TRBD1. The CDR3 runs 13 residues. The V segment lost 4 bases and the J segment 7 bases; nucleotides outside the gene matches: 5. Germline V gene sequence: CDR1 GTSNPN, CDR2 SVGIG (reference sequence).

This clone occurred many times. The chain employs TRBV25-1 and TRBJ2-3; 7 bases are a match to TRBD2. V shed 4 bases and J 5 bases; nucleotides not matched to a gene: 3. This CDR3 has 13 residues. From germline, CDR1 is MGHDK and CDR2 SYGVNS. This chain's CDR3 is CASSVAGGDTQYF. For the CDR3, the DNA is TGTGCCAGCAGTGTAGCGGGCGGAGATACGCAGTATTTT.

The chain recombines TRBV10-3 with TRBJ1-2; D is unresolved. V lost 6 bases and J lost 6, with 11 bases in between. Per germline, CDR1 ENHRY and CDR2 SYGVKD. The CDR3 spans 12 residues. The CDR3 protein is CAIRTREDGYTF. CDR3 DNA: TGTGCCATCAGGACGAGGGAGGATGGCTACACCTTC.

This clone showed up just a few times. The chain is built from TRBV7-9 and TRBJ2-3; TRBD2 aligns across 7 bases. With 5 bases clipped from V and 3 bases from J, the junction kept 11 bases outside the gene matches. The germline CDR1 and CDR2 sequences are SEHNR and FQNEAQ (reference sequence). The length of the CDR3 is 16 residues. CDR3 region: CASSHRKGRGTDTQYF. The CDR3 DNA sequence: TGTGCCAGCAGCCACCGGAAGGGGCGGGGGACAGATACGCAGTATTTT.

The chain combines TRBV10-3 with TRBJ2-7, with 7 nucleotides matching TRBD1. CDR1 is ENHRY and CDR2 is SYGVKD in the germline V gene. There are 14 residues in the CDR3. V shed 7 bases and J 3 bases; nucleotides not matched to a gene: 9. This CDR3 reads CAINPGQSHYEQYF. The CDR3 DNA follows: TGTGCCATCAATCCGGGACAGAGTCACTACGAGCAGTACTTC.